A selection of T cell receptor beta chains follows, all from one sample in a study of OX40 agonist ivuxolimab in advanced cancers. The method was immunoSEQ multiplex PCR; TCRdb's version includes in-frame clones alone and lacks a portion of them. The sample contains roughly 80,000 clones, 90% of which appear only once. The input for sequencing was CD4+ or CD8+ T cells sorted from blood, taken in a trial of the OX40 agonist ivuxolimab. These receptors all stem from an adult with an advanced solid tumor such as melanoma, head and neck, liver or kidney cancer. Both conserved end residues are part of each CDR3. Fields, in order: J gene, D gene, V gene, CDR3 protein, CDR3 DNA. The D gene is left open where the match is weak.

TRBJ2-1,NA,TRBV7-9,CASSRGGALSEQFF,TGTGCCAGCAGCCGTGGGGGGGCGCTCAGTGAGCAGTTCTTC
TRBJ1-2,TRBD1,TRBV15,CATSIPGQVNGYTF,TGTGCCACCAGCATTCCGGGACAGGTCAATGGCTACACCTTC
TRBJ2-3,NA,TRBV19,CASALGYTDTQYF,TGTGCCAGTGCGCTTGGGTACACAGATACGCAGTATTTT
TRBJ2-3,NA,TRBV7-3,CASSSSVTGTDTQYF,TGTGCCAGCAGCAGTAGTGTTACTGGCACAGATACGCAGTATTTT
TRBJ1-5,NA,TRBV2,CASSEAGTDYQPQHF,TGTGCCAGCAGTGAGGCCGGGACCGACTATCAGCCCCAGCATTTT
TRBJ2-1,NA,TRBV13,CASSPSVGEKNEQFF,TGTGCCAGCAGCCCATCCGTCGGCGAAAAAAATGAGCAGTTCTTC
TRBJ2-5,NA,TRBV7-9,CASSLANRGLQETQYF,TGTGCCAGCAGCTTAGCGAACCGGGGGCTTCAAGAGACCCAGTACTTC
TRBJ1-2,NA,TRBV7-3,CASSTPSTGNYGYTF,TGTGCCAGCAGCACCCCCTCGACAGGAAACTATGGCTACACCTTC
TRBJ2-7,NA,TRBV7-2,CASSTGPSITYEQYF,TGTGCCAGCAGCACCGGGCCATCGATTACCTACGAGCAGTACTTC
TRBJ2-2,TRBD1,TRBV7-2,CASSLDRGNTGELFF,TGTGCCAGCAGCCTCGACAGGGGCAACACCGGGGAGCTGTTTTTT
TRBJ2-3,NA,TRBV27,CASNRRRGDTDTQYF,TGTGCCAGCAACCGGAGAAGGGGGGACACAGATACGCAGTATTTT
TRBJ2-1,NA,TRBV7-2,CASSLVWSGGSEQFF,TGTGCCAGCAGCTTAGTATGGTCCGGGGGCAGTGAGCAGTTCTTC
TRBJ2-2,NA,TRBV18,CASSPRTGATGELFF,TGTGCCAGCTCACCCCGGACCGGGGCAACCGGGGAGCTGTTTTTT